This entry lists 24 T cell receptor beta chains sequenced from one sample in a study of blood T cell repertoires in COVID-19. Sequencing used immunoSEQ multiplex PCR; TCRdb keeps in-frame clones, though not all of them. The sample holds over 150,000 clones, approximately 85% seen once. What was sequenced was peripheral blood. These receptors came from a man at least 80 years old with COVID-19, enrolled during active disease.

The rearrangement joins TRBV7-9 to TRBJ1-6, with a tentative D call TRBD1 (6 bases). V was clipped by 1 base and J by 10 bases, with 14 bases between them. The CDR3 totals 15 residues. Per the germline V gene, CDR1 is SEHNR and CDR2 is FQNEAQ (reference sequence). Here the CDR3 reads CASSLEPDRKSPLHF. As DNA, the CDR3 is TGTGCCAGCAGCTTAGAGCCCGACAGGAAATCACCCCTCCACTTT.

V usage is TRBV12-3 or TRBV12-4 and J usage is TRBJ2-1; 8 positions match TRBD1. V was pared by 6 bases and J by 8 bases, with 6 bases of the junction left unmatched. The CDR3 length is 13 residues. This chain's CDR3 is CASRMDRAHEQFF. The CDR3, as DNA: TGTGCCAGCAGAATGGACAGGGCCCATGAGCAGTTCTTC.

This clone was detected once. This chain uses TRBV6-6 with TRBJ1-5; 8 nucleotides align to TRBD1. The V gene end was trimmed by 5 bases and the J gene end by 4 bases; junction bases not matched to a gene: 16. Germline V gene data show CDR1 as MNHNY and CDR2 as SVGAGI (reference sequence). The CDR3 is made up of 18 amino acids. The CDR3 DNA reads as TGTGCCAGCAGTCCATCCATCGGGCAGGGGGCACGAAATCAGCCCCAGCATTTT. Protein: CASSPSIGQGARNQPQHF.

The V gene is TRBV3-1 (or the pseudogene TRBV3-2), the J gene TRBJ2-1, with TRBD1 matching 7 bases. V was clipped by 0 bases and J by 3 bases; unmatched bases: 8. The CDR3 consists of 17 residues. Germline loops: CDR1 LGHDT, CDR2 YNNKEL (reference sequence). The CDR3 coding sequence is TGTGCCAGCAGCCAAGAGGGTAGGGGGCCGCACTACAATGAGCAGTTCTTC. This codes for CASSQEGRGPHYNEQFF.

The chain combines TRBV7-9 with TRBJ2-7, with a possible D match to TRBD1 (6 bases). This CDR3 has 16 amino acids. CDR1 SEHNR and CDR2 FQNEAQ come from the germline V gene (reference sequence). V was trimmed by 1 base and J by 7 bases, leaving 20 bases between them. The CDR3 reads CASSLGRQAASEEQYF. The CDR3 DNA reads TGTGCCAGCAGCTTAGGGAGACAGGCTGCCTCGGAAGAGCAGTACTTC.

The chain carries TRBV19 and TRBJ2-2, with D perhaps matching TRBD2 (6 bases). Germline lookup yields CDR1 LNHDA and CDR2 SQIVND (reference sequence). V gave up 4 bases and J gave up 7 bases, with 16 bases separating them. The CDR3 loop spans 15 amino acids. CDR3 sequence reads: CASSTHQGAGGELFF. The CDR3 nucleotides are TGTGCCAGTAGTACCCACCAGGGAGCGGGCGGGGAGCTGTTTTTT.

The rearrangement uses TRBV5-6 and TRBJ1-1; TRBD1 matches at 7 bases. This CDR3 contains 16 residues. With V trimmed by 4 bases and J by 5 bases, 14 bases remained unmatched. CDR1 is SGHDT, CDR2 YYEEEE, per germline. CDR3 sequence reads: CASSLLTGFVITEAFF. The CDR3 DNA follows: TGTGCCAGCAGCCTGTTGACAGGGTTCGTTATAACTGAAGCTTTCTTT. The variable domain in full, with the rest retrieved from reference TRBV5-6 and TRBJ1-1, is DAGVTQSPTHLIKTRGQQVTLRCSPKSGHDTVSWYQQALGQGPQFIFQYYEEEERQRGNFPDRFSGHQFPNYSSELNVNALLLGDSALYLCASSLLTGFVITEAFFGQGTRLTVV.

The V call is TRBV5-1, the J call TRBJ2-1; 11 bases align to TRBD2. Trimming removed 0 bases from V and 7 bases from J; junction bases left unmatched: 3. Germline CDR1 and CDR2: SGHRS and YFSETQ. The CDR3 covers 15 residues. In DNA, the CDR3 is TGCGCCAGCAGCTTGGAACTAGCGGGGGCAAATGAGCAGTTCTTC. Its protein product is CASSLELAGANEQFF. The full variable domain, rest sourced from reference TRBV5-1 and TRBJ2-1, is KAGVTQTPRYLIKTRGQQVTLSCSPISGHRSVSWYQQTPGQGLQFLFEYFSETQRNKGNFPGRFSGRQFSNSRSEMNVSTLELGDSALYLCASSLELAGANEQFFGPGTRLTVL.

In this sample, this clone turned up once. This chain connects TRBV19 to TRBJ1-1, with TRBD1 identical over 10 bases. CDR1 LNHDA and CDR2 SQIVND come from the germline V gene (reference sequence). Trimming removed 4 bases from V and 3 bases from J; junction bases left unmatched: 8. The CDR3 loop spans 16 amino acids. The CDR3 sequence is CASSTGTGVLDTEAFF. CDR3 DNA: TGTGCCAGTAGTACCGGGACAGGGGTATTGGACACTGAAGCTTTCTTT.

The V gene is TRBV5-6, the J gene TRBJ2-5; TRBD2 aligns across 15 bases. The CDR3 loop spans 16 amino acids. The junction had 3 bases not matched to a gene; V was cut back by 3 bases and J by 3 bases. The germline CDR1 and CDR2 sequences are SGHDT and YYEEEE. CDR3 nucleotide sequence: TGTGCCAGCAGCTGGGGACTAGCGGGGGGTGAAGAGACCCAGTACTTC. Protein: CASSWGLAGGEETQYF. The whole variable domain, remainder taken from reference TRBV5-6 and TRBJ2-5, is DAGVTQSPTHLIKTRGQQVTLRCSPKSGHDTVSWYQQALGQGPQFIFQYYEEEERQRGNFPDRFSGHQFPNYSSELNVNALLLGDSALYLCASSWGLAGGEETQYFGPGTRLLVL.

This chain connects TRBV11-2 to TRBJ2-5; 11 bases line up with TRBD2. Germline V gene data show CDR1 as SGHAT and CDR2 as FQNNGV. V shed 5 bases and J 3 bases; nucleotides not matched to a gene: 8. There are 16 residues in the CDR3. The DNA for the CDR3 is TGTGCCAGCAGCCTACTAGCGGGGGCAGGGAAAGAGACCCAGTACTTC. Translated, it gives CASSLLAGAGKETQYF.

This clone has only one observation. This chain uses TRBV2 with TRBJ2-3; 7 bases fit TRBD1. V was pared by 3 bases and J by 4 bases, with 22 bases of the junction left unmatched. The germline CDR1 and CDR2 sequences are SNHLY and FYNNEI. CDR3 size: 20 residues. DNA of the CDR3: TGTGCCAGCAGTGAGGTCGGTCAGGGGGTCACATTGAACGATCCAGATACGCAGTATTTT. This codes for CASSEVGQGVTLNDPDTQYF.

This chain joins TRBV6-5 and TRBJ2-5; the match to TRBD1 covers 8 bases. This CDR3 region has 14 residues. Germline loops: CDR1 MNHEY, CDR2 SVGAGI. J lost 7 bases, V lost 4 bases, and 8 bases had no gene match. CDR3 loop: CASSSTGQGGTQYF. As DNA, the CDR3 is TGTGCCAGCAGTTCCACCGGACAGGGAGGGACCCAGTACTTC.

The CDR3 loop reads CGQGCNQPQHF. CDR3 in DNA: TGTGGACAGGGGTGCAATCAGCCCCAGCATTTT. The chain combines TRBV25-1 with TRBJ1-5; 8 positions match TRBD1. The CDR3 is 11 amino acids. Germline loops: CDR1 MGHDK, CDR2 SYGVNS.

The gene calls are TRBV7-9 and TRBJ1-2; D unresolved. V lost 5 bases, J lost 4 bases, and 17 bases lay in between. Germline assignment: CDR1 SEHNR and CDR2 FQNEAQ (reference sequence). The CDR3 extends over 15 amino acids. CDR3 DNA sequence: TGTGCCAGCAGCACACCTAACGACATGTCCTATGGCTACACCTTC. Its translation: CASSTPNDMSYGYTF.

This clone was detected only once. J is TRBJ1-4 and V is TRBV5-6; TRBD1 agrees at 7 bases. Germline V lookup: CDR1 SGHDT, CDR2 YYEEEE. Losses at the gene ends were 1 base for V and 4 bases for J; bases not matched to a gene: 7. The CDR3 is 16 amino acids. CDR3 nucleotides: TGTGCCAGCAGCTTGACACAGGGGAACCTTAATGAAAAACTGTTTTTT. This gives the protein CASSLTQGNLNEKLFF.

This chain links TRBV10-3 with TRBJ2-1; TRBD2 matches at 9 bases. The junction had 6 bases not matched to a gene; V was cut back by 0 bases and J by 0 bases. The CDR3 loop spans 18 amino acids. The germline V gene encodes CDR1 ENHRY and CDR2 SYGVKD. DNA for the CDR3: TGTGCCATCAGTGAGTCGGCTAGCGGGGACCTCTCCTACAATGAGCAGTTCTTC. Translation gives CAISESASGDLSYNEQFF.

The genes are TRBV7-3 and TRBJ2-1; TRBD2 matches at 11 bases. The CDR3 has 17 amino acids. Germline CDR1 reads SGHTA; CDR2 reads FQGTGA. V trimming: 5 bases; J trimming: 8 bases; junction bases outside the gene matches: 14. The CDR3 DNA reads TGTGCCAGCAGCCCGCACTCCGGGACTAGCGGTCTTGATGAGCAGTTCTTC. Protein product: CASSPHSGTSGLDEQFF. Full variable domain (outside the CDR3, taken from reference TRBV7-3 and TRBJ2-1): GAGVSQTPSNKVTEKGKYVELRCDPISGHTALYWYRQSLGQGPEFLIYFQGTGAADDSGLPNDRFFAVRPEGSVSTLKIQRTERGDSAVYLCASSPHSGTSGLDEQFFGPGTRLTVL.

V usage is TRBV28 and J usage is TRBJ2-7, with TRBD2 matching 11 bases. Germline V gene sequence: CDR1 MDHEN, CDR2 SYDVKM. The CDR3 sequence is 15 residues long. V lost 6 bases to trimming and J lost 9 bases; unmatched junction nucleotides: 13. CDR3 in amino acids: CASSTLAGGQVRQYF. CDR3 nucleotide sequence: TGTGCCAGCAGCACTCTAGCGGGGGGCCAGGTGAGGCAGTACTTC.

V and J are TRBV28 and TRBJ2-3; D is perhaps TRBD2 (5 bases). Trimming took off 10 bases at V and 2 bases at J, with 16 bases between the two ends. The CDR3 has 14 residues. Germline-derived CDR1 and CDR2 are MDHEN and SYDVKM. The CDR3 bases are TGTGCCACCGGGCCGGGGATGTTCACAGATACGCAGTATTTT. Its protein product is CATGPGMFTDTQYF.

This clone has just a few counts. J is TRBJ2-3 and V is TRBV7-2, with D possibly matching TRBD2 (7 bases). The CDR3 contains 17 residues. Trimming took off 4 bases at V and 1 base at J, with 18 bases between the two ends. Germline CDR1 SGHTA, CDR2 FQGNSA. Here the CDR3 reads CASSSFPRGGRTDTQYF. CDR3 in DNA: TGTGCCAGCAGCTCATTCCCGAGGGGGGGACGCACAGATACGCAGTATTTT.

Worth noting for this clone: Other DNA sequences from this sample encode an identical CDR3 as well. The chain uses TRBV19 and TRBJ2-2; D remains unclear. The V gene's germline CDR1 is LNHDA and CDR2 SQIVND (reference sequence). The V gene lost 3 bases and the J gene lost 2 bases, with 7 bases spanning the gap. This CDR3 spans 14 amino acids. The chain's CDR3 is CASSIGPNTGELFF. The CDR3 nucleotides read TGTGCCAGTAGTATTGGGCCTAACACCGGGGAGCTGTTTTTT.

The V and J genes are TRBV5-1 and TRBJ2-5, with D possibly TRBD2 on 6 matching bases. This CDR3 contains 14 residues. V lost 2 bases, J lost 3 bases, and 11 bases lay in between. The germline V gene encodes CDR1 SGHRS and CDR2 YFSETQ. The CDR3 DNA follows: TGCGCCAGCAGCTTCGGGACTGCGAAAGAGACCCAGTACTTC. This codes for CASSFGTAKETQYF.

The CDR3 region is CASSYTSGERLQYF. CDR3 sequence (DNA): TGTGCCAGCAGCTACACTAGCGGGGAACGCCTCCAGTATTTT. The V call is TRBV2, the J call TRBJ2-3, with 10 bases aligning to TRBD2. From germline, CDR1 is SNHLY and CDR2 FYNNEI. The CDR3 sequence is 14 residues long. Trimming at V came to 6 bases and at J to 12 bases, leaving 12 bases not matched to a gene.